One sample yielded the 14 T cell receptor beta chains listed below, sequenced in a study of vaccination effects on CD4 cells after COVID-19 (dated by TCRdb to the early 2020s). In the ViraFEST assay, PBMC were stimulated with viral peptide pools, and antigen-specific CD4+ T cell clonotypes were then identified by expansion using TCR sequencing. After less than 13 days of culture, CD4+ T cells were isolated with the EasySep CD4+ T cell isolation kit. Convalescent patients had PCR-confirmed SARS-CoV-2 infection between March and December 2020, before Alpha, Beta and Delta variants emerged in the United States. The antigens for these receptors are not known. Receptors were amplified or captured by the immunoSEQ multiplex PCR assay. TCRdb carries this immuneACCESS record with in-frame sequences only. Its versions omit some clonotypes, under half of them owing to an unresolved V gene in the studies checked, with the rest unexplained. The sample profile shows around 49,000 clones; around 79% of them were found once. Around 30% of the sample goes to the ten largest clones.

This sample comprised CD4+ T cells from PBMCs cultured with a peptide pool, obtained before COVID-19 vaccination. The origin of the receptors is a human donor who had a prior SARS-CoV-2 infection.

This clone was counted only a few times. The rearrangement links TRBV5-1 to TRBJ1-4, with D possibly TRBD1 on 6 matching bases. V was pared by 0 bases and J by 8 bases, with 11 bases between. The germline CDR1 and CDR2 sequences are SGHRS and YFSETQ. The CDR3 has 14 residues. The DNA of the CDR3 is TGCGCCAGCAGCTTGGGGACAGTTGGGGAAAAACTGTTTTTT. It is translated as CASSLGTVGEKLFF.

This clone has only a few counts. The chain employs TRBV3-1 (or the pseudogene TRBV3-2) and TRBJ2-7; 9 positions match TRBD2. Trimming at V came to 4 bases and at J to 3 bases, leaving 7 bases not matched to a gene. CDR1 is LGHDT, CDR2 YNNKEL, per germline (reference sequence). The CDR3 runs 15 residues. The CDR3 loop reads CASSLVAGDFYEQYF. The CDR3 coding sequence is TGTGCCAGCAGCCTTGTAGCGGGAGATTTCTACGAGCAGTACTTC.

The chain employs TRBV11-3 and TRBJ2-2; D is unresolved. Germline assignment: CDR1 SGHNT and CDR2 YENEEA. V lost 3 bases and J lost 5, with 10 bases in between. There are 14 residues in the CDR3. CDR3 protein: CASSLWVLTGELFF. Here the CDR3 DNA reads TGTGCCAGCAGCTTGTGGGTACTGACCGGGGAGCTGTTTTTT.

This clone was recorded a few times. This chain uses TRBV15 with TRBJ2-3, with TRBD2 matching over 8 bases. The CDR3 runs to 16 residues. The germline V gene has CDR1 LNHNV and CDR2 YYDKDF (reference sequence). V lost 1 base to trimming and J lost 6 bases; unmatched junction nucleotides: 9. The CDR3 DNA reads TGTGCCACCAGCAGAGGCGAGACTAGCGACGGGGATACGCAGTATTTT. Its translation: CATSRGETSDGDTQYF.

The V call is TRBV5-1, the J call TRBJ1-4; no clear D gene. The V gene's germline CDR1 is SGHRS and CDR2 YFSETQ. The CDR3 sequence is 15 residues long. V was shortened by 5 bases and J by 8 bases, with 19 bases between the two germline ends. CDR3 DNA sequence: TGCGCCAGCAGAGGTAGTCCACCAACGCGGGAAAAACTGTTTTTT. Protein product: CASRGSPPTREKLFF.

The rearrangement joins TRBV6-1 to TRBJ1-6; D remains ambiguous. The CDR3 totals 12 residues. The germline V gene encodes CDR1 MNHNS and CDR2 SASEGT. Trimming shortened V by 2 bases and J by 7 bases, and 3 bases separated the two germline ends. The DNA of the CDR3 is TGTGCCAGCAGTGAATGGAATTCACCCCTCCACTTT. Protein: CASSEWNSPLHF.

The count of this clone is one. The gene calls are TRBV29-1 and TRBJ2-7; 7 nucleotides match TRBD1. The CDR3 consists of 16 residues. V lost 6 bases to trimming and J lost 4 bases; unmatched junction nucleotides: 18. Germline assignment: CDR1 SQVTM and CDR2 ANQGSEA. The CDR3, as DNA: TGCAGCGTGACCGATACAGGGGCTGGGTTTGGTTACGAGCAGTACTTC. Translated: CSVTDTGAGFGYEQYF.

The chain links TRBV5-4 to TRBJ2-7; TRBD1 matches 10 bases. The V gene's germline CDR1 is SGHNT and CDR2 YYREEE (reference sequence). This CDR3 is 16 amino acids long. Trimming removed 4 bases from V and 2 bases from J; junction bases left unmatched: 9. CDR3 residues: CASSNSWGQGPYEQYF. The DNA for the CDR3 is TGTGCCAGCAGCAATTCCTGGGGACAGGGGCCCTACGAGCAGTACTTC.

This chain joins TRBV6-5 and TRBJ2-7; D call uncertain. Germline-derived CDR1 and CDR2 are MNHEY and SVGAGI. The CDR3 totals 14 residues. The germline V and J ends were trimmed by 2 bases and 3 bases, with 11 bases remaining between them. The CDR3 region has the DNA TGTGCCAGCAGTTACGAGCCGCTTAGCTACGAGCAGTACTTC. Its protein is CASSYEPLSYEQYF.

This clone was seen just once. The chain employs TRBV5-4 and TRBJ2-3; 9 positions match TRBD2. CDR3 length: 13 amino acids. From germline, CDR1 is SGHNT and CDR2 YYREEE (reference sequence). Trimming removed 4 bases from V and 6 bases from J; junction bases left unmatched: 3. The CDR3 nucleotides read TGTGCCAGCAGCCCTAGCGGGGCTGATACGCAGTATTTT. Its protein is CASSPSGADTQYF.

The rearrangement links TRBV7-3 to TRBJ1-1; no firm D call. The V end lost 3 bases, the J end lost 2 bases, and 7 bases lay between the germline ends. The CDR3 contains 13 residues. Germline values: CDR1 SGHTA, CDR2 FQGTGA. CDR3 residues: CASSFSFNTEAFF. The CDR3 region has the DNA TGTGCCAGCAGCTTTTCATTCAACACTGAAGCTTTCTTT.

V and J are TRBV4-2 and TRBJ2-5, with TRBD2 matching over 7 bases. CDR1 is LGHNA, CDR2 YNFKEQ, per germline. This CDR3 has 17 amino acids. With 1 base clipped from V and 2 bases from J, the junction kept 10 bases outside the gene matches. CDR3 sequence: CASSQGGGYGGQETQYF. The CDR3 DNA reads TGTGCCAGCAGCCAAGGGGGGGGATACGGGGGGCAAGAGACCCAGTACTTC.

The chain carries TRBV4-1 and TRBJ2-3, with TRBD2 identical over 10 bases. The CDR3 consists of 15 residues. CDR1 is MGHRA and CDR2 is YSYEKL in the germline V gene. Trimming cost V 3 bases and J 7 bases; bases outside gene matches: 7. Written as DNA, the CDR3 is TGCGCCAGCAGCCACCCTAGCGGGAGTGGTTATACGCAGTATTTT. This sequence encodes CASSHPSGSGYTQYF.

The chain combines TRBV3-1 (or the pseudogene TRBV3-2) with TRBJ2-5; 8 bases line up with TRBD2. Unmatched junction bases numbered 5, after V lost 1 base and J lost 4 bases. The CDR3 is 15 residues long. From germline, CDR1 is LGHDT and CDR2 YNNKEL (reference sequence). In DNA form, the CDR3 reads TGTGCCAGCAGCCAAGCGGGGGGGCTGGGAGAGACCCAGTACTTC. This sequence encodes CASSQAGGLGETQYF.